The 27 T cell receptor beta chains below all came from one sample that was sequenced in a study of blood T cell repertoires in COVID-19. Generated by immunoSEQ multiplex PCR, the TCRdb table keeps only in-frame clones and is missing some. The sample carries 250,000 to 300,000 clones, about 89% recorded once. Sequencing input: peripheral blood. These TCRs come from a woman in her twenties or thirties with COVID-19, enrolled during active disease.

This clone occurred many times. The rearrangement uses TRBV19 and TRBJ2-7; 7 bases are shared with TRBD2. Germline loops: CDR1 LNHDA, CDR2 SQIVND (reference sequence). V was pared by 4 bases and J by 1 base, with 4 bases of the junction left unmatched. The length of the CDR3 is 14 residues. This chain's CDR3 is CASSTGLVSYEQYF. In nucleotides, the CDR3 is TGTGCCAGTAGTACCGGACTAGTATCCTACGAGCAGTACTTC.

This clone was counted once. This rearrangement joins TRBV2 to TRBJ2-1; D might be TRBD2 (7 bases). Germline CDR1 reads SNHLY; CDR2 reads FYNNEI. Trimming cost V 4 bases and J 13 bases, with 23 bases left between them. This CDR3 comprises 15 residues. CDR3 residues: CASSARGGTNVFQFF. The CDR3 coding sequence is TGTGCCAGCAGTGCAAGAGGGGGGACTAACGTGTTTCAGTTCTTC.

The V gene is TRBV10-2, the J gene TRBJ2-2; D gene uncertain. CDR1 and CDR2 from the germline V gene are WSHSY and SAAADI. This CDR3 comprises 14 residues. Trimming took off 2 bases at V and 4 bases at J, with 8 bases between the two ends. The CDR3, as DNA: TGCGCCAGCAGTGAGCCTCTTAGCACCGGGGAGCTGTTTTTT. Encoded protein: CASSEPLSTGELFF.

The V and J genes are TRBV2 and TRBJ2-7; TRBD1 agrees at 9 bases. The CDR3 is made up of 13 amino acids. The germline gives CDR1 SNHLY, CDR2 FYNNEI. V gave up 8 bases and J gave up 5 bases; unmatched junction bases: 7. The CDR3 loop is CASYRDRVNEQYF. CDR3 in DNA: TGTGCCAGCTACCGGGACAGGGTCAACGAGCAGTACTTC.

The rearrangement links TRBV2 to TRBJ2-3; 8 bases map to TRBD1. The V segment lost 10 bases and the J segment 0 bases; nucleotides outside the gene matches: 12. There are 16 residues in the CDR3. Germline assignment: CDR1 SNHLY and CDR2 FYNNEI. In DNA, the CDR3 is TGTGCCACGACCGGGACAGGTTTCCTAAGCACAGATACGCAGTATTTT. It codes for CATTGTGFLSTDTQYF.

This chain joins TRBV9 and TRBJ1-1, with unresolved D. CDR3 size: 15 residues. Looked up from germline, CDR1 is SGDLS and CDR2 is YYNGEE. The V end lost 0 bases, the J end lost 2 bases, and 11 bases lay between the germline ends. The CDR3 bases are TGTGCCAGCAGCGTAGATCAAGTGAGTAACACTGAAGCTTTCTTT. Its protein is CASSVDQVSNTEAFF. The full variable domain, with the rest looked up from reference TRBV9 and TRBJ1-1, is DSGVTQTPKHLITATGQRVTLRCSPRSGDLSVYWYQQSLDQGLQFLIQYYNGEERAKGNILERFSAQQFPDLHSELNLSSLELGDSALYFCASSVDQVSNTEAFFGQGTRLTVV.

The chain carries TRBV12-5 and TRBJ2-7; D gene unclear. With 1 base removed from V and 2 bases from J, the gap between germline ends came to 6 bases. This CDR3 spans 13 amino acids. Germline V lookup: CDR1 LGHNT, CDR2 FRNRAP. CDR3 in DNA: TGTGCTAGTGGTTTGGACATGCCCTACGAGCAGTACTTC. Translating it yields CASGLDMPYEQYF.

The rearrangement joins TRBV7-8 to TRBJ2-3; TRBD2 agrees at 9 bases. CDR3 size: 16 residues. Germline trimming cut 4 bases from V and 2 bases from J; bases unmatched to any gene: 7. The germline V gene encodes CDR1 SGHVS and CDR2 FQNEAQ. DNA for the CDR3: TGTGCCAGCAGCTCCTATCAGCGGGGGGACACAGATACGCAGTATTTT. It translates to CASSSYQRGDTDTQYF.

This sequence joins TRBV28 and TRBJ2-2; D possibly corresponds to TRBD2 (5 bases). This CDR3 region has 13 residues. The germline V gene has CDR1 MDHEN and CDR2 SYDVKM. V lost 11 bases, J lost 6 bases, and 16 bases lay in between. The DNA for the CDR3 is TGTGCCGCACGGGGTATGGGCTCCGGGGAGCTGTTTTTT. Protein: CAARGMGSGELFF.

The J gene is TRBJ2-1, the V gene TRBV28; 7 bases match TRBD1. The J segment lost 7 bases and the V segment lost 3 bases, leaving 9 bases of the junction unmatched. The CDR3 consists of 15 residues. Germline V gene data show CDR1 as MDHEN and CDR2 as SYDVKM. This chain's CDR3 is CASSFQGVPENEQFF. The CDR3 nucleotides are TGTGCCAGCAGTTTCCAGGGGGTGCCTGAGAATGAGCAGTTCTTC.

This chain connects TRBV5-1 to TRBJ2-1; 11 bases match TRBD2. Losses at the gene ends were 0 bases for V and 6 bases for J; bases not matched to a gene: 5. Looked up from germline, CDR1 is SGHRS and CDR2 is YFSETQ. CDR3 length equals 16 residues. CDR3 region: CASSLDPSGRLNEQFF. Here the CDR3 DNA reads TGCGCCAGCAGCTTGGATCCTAGCGGGAGGCTCAATGAGCAGTTCTTC. Full variable domain (rest looked up from reference TRBV5-1 and TRBJ2-1): KAGVTQTPRYLIKTRGQQVTLSCSPISGHRSVSWYQQTPGQGLQFLFEYFSETQRNKGNFPGRFSGRQFSNSRSEMNVSTLELGDSALYLCASSLDPSGRLNEQFFGPGTRLTVL.

The V call is TRBV7-2, the J call TRBJ1-5; 7 nucleotides align to TRBD1. V was pared by 2 bases and J by 6 bases, with 4 bases of the junction left unmatched. Germline assignment: CDR1 SGHTA and CDR2 FQGNSA. The CDR3 extends over 14 amino acids. The CDR3 reads CASSLSRGTQPQHF. In nucleotides, the CDR3 is TGTGCCAGCAGCTTAAGCAGGGGGACTCAGCCCCAGCATTTT.

The chain combines TRBV10-3 with TRBJ2-1, with 11 nucleotides matching TRBD1. The CDR3 spans 17 residues. V dropped 6 bases and J dropped 0; count of bases not matched to a gene: 7. Germline lookup yields CDR1 ENHRY and CDR2 SYGVKD. CDR3 amino acids: CAIRPTGQGGSYNEQFF. Here the CDR3 DNA reads TGTGCCATCAGGCCCACGGGACAGGGGGGCTCCTACAATGAGCAGTTCTTC.

V and J are TRBV10-3 and TRBJ2-5; a possible D gene is TRBD2 (7 bases). The CDR3 is 16 residues long. Trimming removed 6 bases from V and 0 bases from J, with 17 bases in between. CDR1 is ENHRY, CDR2 SYGVKD, per germline. The CDR3 DNA reads TGTGCCATCAGCCGTGGGGGCGGGGGAAACCAAGAGACCCAGTACTTC. It codes for CAISRGGGGNQETQYF.

V usage is TRBV6-1 and J usage is TRBJ1-1; D not certain. This CDR3 has 14 amino acids. V lost 0 bases to trimming and J lost 0 bases, with 5 bases between them. CDR1 MNHNS and CDR2 SASEGT come from the germline V gene. Here the CDR3 reads CASSEAVMNTEAFF. CDR3 in DNA: TGTGCCAGCAGTGAAGCTGTAATGAACACTGAAGCTTTCTTT.

The rearrangement links TRBV30 to TRBJ2-2, with D possibly TRBD2 on 6 matching bases. CDR1 is GTSNPN and CDR2 is SVGIG in the germline V gene (reference sequence). This CDR3 has 11 amino acids. The germline V and J ends were trimmed by 2 bases and 13 bases, with 11 bases remaining between them. The CDR3, as DNA: TGTGCCTGGAGTACCGGGACTTTGCTGTTTTTT. As protein: CAWSTGTLLFF.

This rearrangement joins TRBV4-1 to TRBJ2-1, with 10 positions matching TRBD2. J gave up 8 bases and V 1 base, and 5 bases lay outside the gene matches. Germline lookup yields CDR1 MGHRA and CDR2 YSYEKL. The length of the CDR3 is 15 residues. For the CDR3, the DNA is TGCGCCAGCAGCCAAGGGCTAGCGGGAGCGGATGAGCAGTTCTTC. This sequence encodes CASSQGLAGADEQFF.

This sequence joins TRBV30 and TRBJ2-7; 7 nucleotides align to TRBD1. This CDR3 comprises 12 residues. V gave up 3 bases and J gave up 4 bases; unmatched junction bases: 3. Germline V gene sequence: CDR1 GTSNPN, CDR2 SVGIG (reference sequence). This CDR3 is CAWRDRHYEQYF. The CDR3 DNA reads as TGTGCCTGGAGGGACAGGCATTACGAGCAGTACTTC.

The J gene is TRBJ2-1, the V gene TRBV7-9; the match to TRBD2 covers 11 bases. The germline V gene has CDR1 SEHNR and CDR2 FQNEAQ (reference sequence). With 5 bases clipped from V and 8 bases from J, the junction kept 11 bases outside the gene matches. There are 16 residues in the CDR3. CDR3 in DNA: TGTGCCAGCAGCACCGACCGACTAGCGGGAAAGCATGAGCAGTTCTTC. Amino acids: CASSTDRLAGKHEQFF.

The CDR3 loop is CASSGTTQETQYF. The CDR3, as DNA: TGTGCCAGCAGCGGGACTACCCAAGAGACCCAGTACTTC. V usage is TRBV2 and J usage is TRBJ2-5; 7 bases map to TRBD2. There are 13 residues in the CDR3. V was pared by 6 bases and J by 1 base, with 2 bases of the junction left unmatched. The germline V gene has CDR1 SNHLY and CDR2 FYNNEI.

The rearrangement uses TRBV19 and TRBJ2-7, with D maybe TRBD2 (5 bases). In germline, CDR1 is LNHDA, CDR2 SQIVND (reference sequence). Trimming removed 3 bases at V and 3 bases at J, with 9 bases between. The CDR3 loop spans 13 amino acids. CDR3 sequence: CASSIQSGYEQYF. The DNA for the CDR3 is TGTGCCAGTAGTATCCAAAGCGGCTACGAGCAGTACTTC.

This clone has just one count. The V gene is TRBV19, the J gene TRBJ2-3; 15 positions match TRBD2. Per the germline V gene, CDR1 is LNHDA and CDR2 is SQIVND (reference sequence). The CDR3 consists of 18 residues. V lost 3 bases to trimming and J lost 2 bases; unmatched junction nucleotides: 6. The CDR3 region is CASSMNGLAGGPTDTQYF. For the CDR3, the DNA is TGTGCCAGTAGTATGAACGGACTAGCGGGAGGGCCCACAGATACGCAGTATTTT.

The chain carries TRBV20-1 and TRBJ1-4, with D perhaps TRBD1 (6 bases). CDR3 length: 18 amino acids. The V gene's germline CDR1 is DFQATT and CDR2 SNEGSKA (reference sequence). Trimming shortened V by 3 bases and J by 0 bases, and 20 bases separated the two germline ends. The CDR3 region is CSASSPAGTSPTNEKLFF. In DNA, the CDR3 is TGCAGTGCTAGTTCCCCCGCCGGGACATCCCCAACTAATGAAAAACTGTTTTTT.

The V and J genes are TRBV7-9 and TRBJ1-4; D not resolved. This CDR3 is built from 13 residues. The germline gives CDR1 SEHNR, CDR2 FQNEAQ (reference sequence). V lost 5 bases to trimming and J lost 7 bases, with 11 bases between them. DNA of the CDR3: TGTGCCAGCAGCCCACCAGGAGGTGAAAAACTGTTTTTT. Protein: CASSPPGGEKLFF.

This clone was seen just once. The V gene is TRBV20-1, the J gene TRBJ2-3; TRBD2 matches 7 bases. Trimming removed 3 bases from V and 2 bases from J; junction bases left unmatched: 5. CDR3 length: 14 residues. Germline CDR1 reads DFQATT; CDR2 reads SNEGSKA (reference sequence). The CDR3 loop is CSASPAGVTDTQYF. The DNA of the CDR3 is TGCAGTGCTAGTCCGGCGGGAGTCACAGATACGCAGTATTTT.

J is TRBJ1-5 and V is TRBV21-1. TRBV21-1 corresponds to a pseudogene. CDR3 length: 16 amino acids. CDR3 sequence reads: CASSTFRYGGDQPQHF. CDR3 coding DNA: TGTGCCAGCAGCACCTTTAGGTACGGAGGGGATCAGCCCCAGCATTTT.

The genes are TRBV7-6 and TRBJ2-1; D is ambiguous. CDR3 size: 15 residues. Trimming left V 1 base short and J 4 bases short, with 11 bases between. CDR1 is SGHVS, CDR2 FNYEAQ, per germline. The CDR3 nucleotides read TGTGCCAGCAGCTTAGAACCGTCAGTTTACAATGAGCAGTTCTTC. The encoded protein is CASSLEPSVYNEQFF.